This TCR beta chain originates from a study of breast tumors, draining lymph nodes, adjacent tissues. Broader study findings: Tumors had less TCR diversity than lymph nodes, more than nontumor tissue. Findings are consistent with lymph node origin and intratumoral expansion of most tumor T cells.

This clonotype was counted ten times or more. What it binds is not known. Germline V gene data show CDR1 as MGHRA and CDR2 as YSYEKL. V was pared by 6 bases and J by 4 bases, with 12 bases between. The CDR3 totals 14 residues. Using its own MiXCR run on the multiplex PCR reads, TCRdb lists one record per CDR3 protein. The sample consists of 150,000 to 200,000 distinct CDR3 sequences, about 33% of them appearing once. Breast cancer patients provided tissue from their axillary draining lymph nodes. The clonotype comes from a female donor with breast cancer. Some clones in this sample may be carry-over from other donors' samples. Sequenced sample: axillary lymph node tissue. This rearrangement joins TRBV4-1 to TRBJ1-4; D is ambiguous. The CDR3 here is CASREGLINEKLFF. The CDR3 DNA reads TGCGCCAGCAGAGAAGGCTTGATTAATGAAAAACTGTTTTTT.